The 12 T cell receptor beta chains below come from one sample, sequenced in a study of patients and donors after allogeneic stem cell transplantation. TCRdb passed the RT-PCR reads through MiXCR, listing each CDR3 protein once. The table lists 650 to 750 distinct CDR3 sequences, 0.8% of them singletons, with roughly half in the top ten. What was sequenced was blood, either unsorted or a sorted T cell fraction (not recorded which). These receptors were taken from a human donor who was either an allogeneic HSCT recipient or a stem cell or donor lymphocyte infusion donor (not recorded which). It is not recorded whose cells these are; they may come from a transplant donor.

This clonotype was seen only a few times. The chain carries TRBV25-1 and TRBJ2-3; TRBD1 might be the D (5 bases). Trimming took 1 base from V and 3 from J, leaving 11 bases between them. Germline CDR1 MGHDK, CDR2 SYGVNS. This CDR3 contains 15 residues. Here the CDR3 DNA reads TGTGCCAGCAGTGAATGGGGCGAGTTGACAGATACGCAGTATTTT. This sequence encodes CASSEWGELTDTQYF.

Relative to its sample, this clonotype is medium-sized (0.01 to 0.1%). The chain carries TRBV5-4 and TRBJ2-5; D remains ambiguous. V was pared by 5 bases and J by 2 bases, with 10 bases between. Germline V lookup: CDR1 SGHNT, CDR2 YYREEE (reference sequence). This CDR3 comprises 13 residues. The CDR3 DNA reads TGTGCCAGCAGGTGGGCGGAACAAGAGACCCAGTACTTC. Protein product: CASRWAEQETQYF.

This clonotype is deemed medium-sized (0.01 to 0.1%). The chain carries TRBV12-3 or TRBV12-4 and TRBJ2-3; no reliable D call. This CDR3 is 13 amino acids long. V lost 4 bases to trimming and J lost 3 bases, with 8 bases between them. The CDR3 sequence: CASSSKATDTQYF. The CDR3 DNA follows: TGTGCCAGCAGTTCCAAAGCAACAGATACGCAGTATTTT.

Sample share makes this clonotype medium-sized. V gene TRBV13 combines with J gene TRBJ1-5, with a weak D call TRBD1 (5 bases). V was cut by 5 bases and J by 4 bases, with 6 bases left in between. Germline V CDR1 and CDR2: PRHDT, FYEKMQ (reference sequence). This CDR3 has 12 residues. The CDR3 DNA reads TGTGCCAGCAGCCAGGGTAATCAGCCCCAGCATTTT. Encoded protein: CASSQGNQPQHF.

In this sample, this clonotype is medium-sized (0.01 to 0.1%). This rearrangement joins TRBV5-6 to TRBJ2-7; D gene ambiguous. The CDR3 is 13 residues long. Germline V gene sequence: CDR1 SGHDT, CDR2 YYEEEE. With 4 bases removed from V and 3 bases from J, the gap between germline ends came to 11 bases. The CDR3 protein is CASSQIGIYEQYF. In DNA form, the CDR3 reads TGTGCCAGCAGCCAGATTGGCATCTACGAGCAGTACTTC.

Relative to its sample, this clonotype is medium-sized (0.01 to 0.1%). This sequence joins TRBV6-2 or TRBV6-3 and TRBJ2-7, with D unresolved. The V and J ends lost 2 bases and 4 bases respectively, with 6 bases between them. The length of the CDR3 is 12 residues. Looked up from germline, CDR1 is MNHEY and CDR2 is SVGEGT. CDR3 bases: TGTGCCAGCAGTTACAACGGTTACGAGCAGTACTTC. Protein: CASSYNGYEQYF.

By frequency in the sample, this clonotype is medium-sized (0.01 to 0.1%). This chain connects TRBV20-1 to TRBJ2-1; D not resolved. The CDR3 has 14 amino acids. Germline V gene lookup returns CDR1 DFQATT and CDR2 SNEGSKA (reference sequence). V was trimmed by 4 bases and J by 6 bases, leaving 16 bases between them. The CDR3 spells CSATRGWKSNEQFF. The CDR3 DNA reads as TGCAGTGCTACTAGAGGTTGGAAGAGCAATGAGCAGTTCTTC.

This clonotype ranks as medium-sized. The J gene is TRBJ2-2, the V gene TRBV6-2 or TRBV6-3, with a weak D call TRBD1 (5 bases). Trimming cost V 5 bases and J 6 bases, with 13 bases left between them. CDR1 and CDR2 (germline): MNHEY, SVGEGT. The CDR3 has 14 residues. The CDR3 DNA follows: TGTGCCAGCAGTACAGACAGCCCATCCGGGGAGCTGTTTTTT. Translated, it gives CASSTDSPSGELFF.

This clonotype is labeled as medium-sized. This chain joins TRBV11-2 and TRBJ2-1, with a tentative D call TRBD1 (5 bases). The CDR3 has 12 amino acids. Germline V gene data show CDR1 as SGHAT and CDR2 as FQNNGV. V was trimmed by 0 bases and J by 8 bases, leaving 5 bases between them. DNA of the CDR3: TGTGCCAGCAGCTTAGAAGGGGATGAGCAGTTCTTC. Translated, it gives CASSLEGDEQFF.

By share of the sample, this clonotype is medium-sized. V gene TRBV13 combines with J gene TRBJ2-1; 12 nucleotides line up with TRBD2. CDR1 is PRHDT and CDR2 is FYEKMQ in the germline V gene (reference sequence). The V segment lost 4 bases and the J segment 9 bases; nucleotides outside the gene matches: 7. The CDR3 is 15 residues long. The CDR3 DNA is TGTGCCAGCAGCTCCACTAGCGGGAGGAATGGTGAGCAGTTCTTC. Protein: CASSSTSGRNGEQFF. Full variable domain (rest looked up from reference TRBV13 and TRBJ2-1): AAGVIQSPRHLIKEKRETATLKCYPIPRHDTVYWYQQGPGQDPQFLISFYEKMQSDKGSIPDRFSAQQFSDYHSELNMSSLELGDSALYFCASSSTSGRNGEQFFGPGTRLTVL.

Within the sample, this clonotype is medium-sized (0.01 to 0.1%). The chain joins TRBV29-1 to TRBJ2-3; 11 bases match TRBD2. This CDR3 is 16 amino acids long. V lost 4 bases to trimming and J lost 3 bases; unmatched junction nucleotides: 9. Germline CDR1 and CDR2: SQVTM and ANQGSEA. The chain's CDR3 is CSVVAGTSGRTDTQYF. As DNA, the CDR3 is TGCAGCGTTGTAGCGGGAACTAGCGGGAGAACAGATACGCAGTATTTT.

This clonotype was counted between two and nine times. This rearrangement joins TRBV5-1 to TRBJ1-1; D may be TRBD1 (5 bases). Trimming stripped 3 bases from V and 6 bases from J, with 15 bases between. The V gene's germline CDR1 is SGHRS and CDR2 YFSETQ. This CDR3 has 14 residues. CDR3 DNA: TGCGCCAGCAGCTACCAGGGATCGGGACCTGAAGCTTTCTTT. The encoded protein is CASSYQGSGPEAFF.